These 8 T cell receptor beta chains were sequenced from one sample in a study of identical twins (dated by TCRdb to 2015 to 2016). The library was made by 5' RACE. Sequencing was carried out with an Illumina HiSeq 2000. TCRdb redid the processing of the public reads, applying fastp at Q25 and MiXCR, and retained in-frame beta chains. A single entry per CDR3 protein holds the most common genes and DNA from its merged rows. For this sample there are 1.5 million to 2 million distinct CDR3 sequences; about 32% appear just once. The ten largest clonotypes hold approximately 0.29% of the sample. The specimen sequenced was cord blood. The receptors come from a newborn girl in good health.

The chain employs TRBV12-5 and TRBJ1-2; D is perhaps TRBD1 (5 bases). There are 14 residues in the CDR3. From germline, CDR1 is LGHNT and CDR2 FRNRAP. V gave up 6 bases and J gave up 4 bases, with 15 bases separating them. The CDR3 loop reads CASGRDQLVYGYTF. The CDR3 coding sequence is TGTGCTAGTGGCCGGGACCAACTAGTCTATGGCTACACCTTC. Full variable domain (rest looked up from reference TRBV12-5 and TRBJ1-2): DARVTQTPRHKVTEMGQEVTMRCQPILGHNTVFWYRQTMMQGLELLAYFRNRAPLDDSGMPKDRFSAEMPDATLATLKIQPSEPRDSAVYFCASGRDQLVYGYTFGSGTRLTVV.

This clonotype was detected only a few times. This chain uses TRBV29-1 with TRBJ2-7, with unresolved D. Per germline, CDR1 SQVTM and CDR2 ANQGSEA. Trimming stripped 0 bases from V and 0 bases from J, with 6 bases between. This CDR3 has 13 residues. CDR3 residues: CSVEEASSYEQYF. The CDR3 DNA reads TGCAGCGTTGAAGAGGCCAGCTCCTACGAGCAGTACTTC.

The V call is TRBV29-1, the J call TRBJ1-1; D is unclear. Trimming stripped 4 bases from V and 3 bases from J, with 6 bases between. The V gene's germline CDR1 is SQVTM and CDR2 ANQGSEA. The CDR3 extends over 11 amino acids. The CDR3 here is CSVVPDTEAFF. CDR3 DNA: TGCAGCGTTGTACCTGACACTGAAGCTTTCTTT. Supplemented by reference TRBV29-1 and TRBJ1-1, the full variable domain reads SAVISQKPSRDICQRGTSLTIQCQVDSQVTMMFWYRQQPGQSLTLIATANQGSEATYESGFVIDKFPISRPNLTFSTLTVSNMSPEDSSIYLCSVVPDTEAFFGQGTRLTVV.

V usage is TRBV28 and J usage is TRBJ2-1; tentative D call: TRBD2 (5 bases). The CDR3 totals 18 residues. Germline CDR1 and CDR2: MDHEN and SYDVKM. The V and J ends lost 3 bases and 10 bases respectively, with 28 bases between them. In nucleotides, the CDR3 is TGTGCCAGCAGTTTTCTTGGAGGATTGGAGGACCAGTCCTACGAGCAGTTCTTC. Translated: CASSFLGGLEDQSYEQFF.

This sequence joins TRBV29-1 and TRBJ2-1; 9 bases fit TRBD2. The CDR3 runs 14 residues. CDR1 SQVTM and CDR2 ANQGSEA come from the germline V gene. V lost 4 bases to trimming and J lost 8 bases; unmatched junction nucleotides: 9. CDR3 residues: CSVAKGLAVYEQFF. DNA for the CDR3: TGCAGCGTTGCAAAGGGACTAGCTGTCTATGAGCAGTTCTTC.

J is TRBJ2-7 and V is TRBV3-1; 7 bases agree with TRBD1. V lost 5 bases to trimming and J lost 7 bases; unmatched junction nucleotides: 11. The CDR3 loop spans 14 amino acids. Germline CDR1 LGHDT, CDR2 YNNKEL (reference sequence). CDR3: CASSSRDSPNEQYF. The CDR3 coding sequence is TGTGCCAGCAGCTCCCGGGACAGCCCTAATGAGCAGTACTTC.

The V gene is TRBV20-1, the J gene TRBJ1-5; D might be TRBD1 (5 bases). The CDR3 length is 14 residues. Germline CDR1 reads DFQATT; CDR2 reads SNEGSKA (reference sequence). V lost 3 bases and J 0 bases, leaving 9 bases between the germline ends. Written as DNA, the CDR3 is TGCAGTGCTAGGGACATCAATAGCAATCAGCCCCAGCATTTT. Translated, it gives CSARDINSNQPQHF.

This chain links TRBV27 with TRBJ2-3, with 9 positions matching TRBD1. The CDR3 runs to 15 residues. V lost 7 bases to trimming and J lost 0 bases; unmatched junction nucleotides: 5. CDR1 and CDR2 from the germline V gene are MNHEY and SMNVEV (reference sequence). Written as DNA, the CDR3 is TGTGCCAGCACCGCCGGGACAGGGAGCACAGATACGCAGTATTTT. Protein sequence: CASTAGTGSTDTQYF.